This TCR beta chain derives from a study of cytomegalovirus exposure and HLA in healthy donors. Whole-study context: Both the approximately 120 validation repertoires and the 550 to 750 first-cohort repertoires used the same platform, as reported by a later analysis. Study results and caveats: TCR beta chains numbering some 160 were designated cytomegalovirus-associated. Whilst most TCR sequences proved rare, a subset of public TCRs occurred across many donors.

Separation from the roughly 670-subject first cohort characterized the roughly 120-subject validation cohort, to which the donors belonged. The method was immunoSEQ multiplex PCR; TCRdb's version includes in-frame clones alone and lacks a portion of them. The sample has approximately 150,000 clones, 87% seen once. Regarding this clone: Its matching antigen is unknown.

Germline CDR1 and CDR2: MNHNS and SASEGT. V lost 4 bases and J lost 3, with 12 bases in between. The CDR3 is made up of 14 amino acids. Sequenced input: PBMCs. The chain combines TRBV6-1 with TRBJ2-5; tentative D call: TRBD2 (5 bases). The sequence derives from a man younger than 35 in good health and CMV-seropositive. This CDR3 is CASSGRRYEETQYF. For the CDR3, the DNA is TGTGCCAGCAGTGGACGGAGGTATGAAGAGACCCAGTACTTC.